This T cell receptor beta chain was captured in a study of blood T cell repertoires in COVID-19. Sequenced by immunoSEQ multiplex PCR; TCRdb stores in-frame clones only, minus some. Of about 230,000 clones in the sample, roughly 88% were seen once. After removal of 1 base from V and 1 base from J, the junction contained 2 bases not matched to a gene. The CDR3 runs to 15 residues. The germline V gene has CDR1 LGHDT and CDR2 YNNKEL (reference sequence). This TCR was recovered from a man aged 35 to 55 who had recovered from COVID-19. Specimen: peripheral blood. V and J are TRBV3-1 (or the pseudogene TRBV3-2) and TRBJ2-7; 9 bases are shared with TRBD1. The CDR3 sequence is CASSQVGTGSYEQYF. The DNA of the CDR3 is TGTGCCAGCAGCCAAGTCGGGACAGGGTCCTACGAGCAGTACTTC.